The 7 T cell receptor beta chains in this list originate from one sample, sequenced in a study of vaccination effects on CD4 cells after COVID-19. Profiling relied on immunoSEQ multiplex PCR, and the TCRdb table lists in-frame clones only, not all of them. The profile shows 30,000 to 35,000 clones, approximately 72% of them singletons. Following culture for around 9 days, CD4+ T cells were isolated. The person had a PCR-confirmed SARS-CoV-2 infection during March to December 2020. Subjects were given two BNT162b2 or mRNA-1273 vaccine doses. Their specific antigens are unknown. The sample here was CD4+ T cells from PBMCs cultured without peptide, taken after COVID-19 vaccination. The receptors shown here come from a human donor who had a prior SARS-CoV-2 infection.

J is TRBJ2-3 and V is TRBV3-1 (or the pseudogene TRBV3-2); a weak D match, TRBD1 (6 bases). Trimming pared 4 bases from V and 2 bases from J, leaving 19 bases between. Germline-derived CDR1 and CDR2 are LGHDT and YNNKEL (reference sequence). This CDR3 spans 17 amino acids. CDR3 amino acids: CASSPARGRTLTDTQYF. The DNA for the CDR3 is TGTGCCAGCAGCCCAGCTAGGGGGAGAACACTCACAGATACGCAGTATTTT.

The chain combines TRBV4-2 with TRBJ2-7, with TRBD2 identical over 8 bases. Trimming removed 0 bases from V and 7 bases from J; junction bases left unmatched: 14. There are 17 residues in the CDR3. Germline V gene sequence: CDR1 LGHNA, CDR2 YNFKEQ. CDR3 in amino acids: CASSQDKSGSYGREQYF. The CDR3, as DNA: TGTGCCAGCAGCCAAGATAAAAGCGGGAGCTACGGGAGAGAGCAGTACTTC.

This clone showed up just a few times. The chain carries TRBV2 and TRBJ1-5, with D perhaps matching TRBD1 (5 bases). Germline CDR1 is SNHLY and CDR2 is FYNNEI. This CDR3 spans 14 amino acids. Trimming stripped 2 bases from V and 5 bases from J, with 10 bases between. The CDR3 region has the DNA TGTGCCAGCAGTGAACAGGGTCGGGATCAGCCCCAGCATTTT. This codes for CASSEQGRDQPQHF.

The chain employs TRBV13 and TRBJ2-3; TRBD1 is a possible D gene (7 bases). The CDR3 spans 16 residues. Germline V gene sequence: CDR1 PRHDT, CDR2 FYEKMQ (reference sequence). Deletions cut 5 bases from V and 0 bases from J, with 15 bases between. Here the CDR3 reads CASSRRGVPSTDTQYF. In DNA, the CDR3 is TGTGCCAGCAGCCGCAGGGGGGTACCTAGCACAGATACGCAGTATTTT.

CDR3 bases: TGTGCCAGCAGCTTAGGACTTTACACAGATACGCAGTATTTT. It yields the protein CASSLGLYTDTQYF. The gene calls are TRBV7-6 and TRBJ2-3; D gene uncertain. The V end lost 1 base, the J end lost 2 bases, and 7 bases lay between the germline ends. CDR1 and CDR2 (germline): SGHVS, FNYEAQ. The CDR3 runs 14 residues.

The chain links TRBV19 to TRBJ1-5; D is uncertain. V lost 1 base to trimming and J lost 0 bases, with 19 bases between them. CDR3 length equals 19 residues. Per the germline V gene, CDR1 is LNHDA and CDR2 is SQIVND (reference sequence). The CDR3, as DNA: TGTGCCAGTAGTATAGCTCGGGGAGAACCCTGGGATAGCAATCAGCCCCAGCATTTT. Protein product: CASSIARGEPWDSNQPQHF. Drawing the rest from reference TRBV19 and TRBJ1-5, the complete variable domain is DGGITQSPKYLFRKEGQNVTLSCEQNLNHDAMYWYRQDPGQGLRLIYYSQIVNDFQKGDIAEGYSVSREKKESFPLTVTSAQKNPTAFYLCASSIARGEPWDSNQPQHFGDGTRLSIL.

This chain connects TRBV5-4 to TRBJ2-3, with no clear D. CDR3 length: 14 residues. V was clipped by 4 bases and J by 1 base, with 10 bases between them. Germline V gives CDR1 SGHNT, CDR2 YYREEE (reference sequence). The CDR3 region is CASSDRAGTDTQYF. The CDR3 DNA sequence: TGTGCCAGCAGCGATAGAGCTGGCACAGATACGCAGTATTTT.